This T cell receptor beta chain originates from a study of blood T cell repertoires in COVID-19 (dated by TCRdb to the early 2020s). As for the study more broadly: The collaborator samples originated in the United States, Italy and Spain and spanned the acute and convalescent phases of COVID-19. The material from the prospective study consisted of cDNA or gDNA derived from T cells, B-cell-depleted T cells, or PBMCs. The dataset comprised deeply sampled blood TCRbeta repertoires from subjects exposed to, actively infected with, or recovered from COVID-19. The repertoires were made available in a free public database intended to serve as a resource for research on the immune response to SARS-CoV-2. Samples came from the ongoing ImmuneRACE study (first 160 participants) plus 1,254 subjects from 6 global collaborators. The sample metadata nearly always contained a de-identified subject ID, COVID-19 status, age in years and sex. Where available, HLA class I and class II types were obtained from metadata supplied by the sample provider rather than from assay-based typing. General study outcomes and caveats: The quantity of clinical and demographic metadata differed by source and by participant and was supplied without curation.

Trimming leaves V shorter by 6 bases and J shorter by 8 bases, with the junction holding 9 bases beyond the gene matches. From the cysteine up to the phenylalanine, the CDR3 has a length of 16 residues. Of all the DNA, just the CDR3 is kept, 48 bases in frame from base 1. CDR1 MNHEY and CDR2 SVGEGT are derived from the germline V gene. As concerns this clone: No cognate antigen has been identified for it. It has no much larger one-base neighbor in the sample; base qualities were not kept.

Collaborating institutions collected whole blood in K2EDTA tubes following their own protocols. For TCRbeta analysis, collaborator samples were shipped as frozen whole blood, as isolated PBMCs, or as DNA extracted from either sample type. The immunoSEQ Assay, a bias-controlled multiplex PCR, was used to amplify TCRbeta CDR3 regions from genomic DNA. Under the source paper's analysis protocol: The number of nucleated cells in each sample was estimated from the amplification of reference gene primers within the assay. To quantify the absolute abundance of each unique TCRbeta CDR3 rearrangement, sequence reads were collapsed and filtered. For each sample, productive Simpson clonality was calculated as the square root of Simpson's diversity index over productive rearrangements. The immuneACCESS repertoire file appears here via TCRdb, limited to in-frame rearrangements. These files lack a portion of the clones; in checked studies, under half of the deficit traces to unresolved V genes, and the cause of the others is not known. That table furnishes V, J and clone size, whereas the DNA furnished D and trimming. For this sample the table gives roughly 55,000 clones, of which 70% to 80% were detected only once. More than 8% of the sample belongs to the ten largest clones.

Recombination joined TRBV6-2 or TRBV6-3 with TRBJ2-1, with 14 bases aligning to TRBD2. The sample consisted of peripheral blood. The clonotype comes from a human donor in a cohort sampled during active COVID-19. In nucleotides, the sequence is TGTGCCAGCAGCCGACCCGGGACTAGCGGGAGTCATGAGCAGTTCTTC. The resulting protein is CASSRPGTSGSHEQFF.